This record concerns one TCR beta chain sequence. Its cognate antigen is unknown. The data stem from a study of T cell responses to AZD1222 COVID-19 vaccine. Whole-study results and caveats: No day 14 peak samples; only post-peak repertoires were characterized. Donors were largely white British and mainly female; clonal diversity was possibly underestimated.

The repertoire was sequenced with immunoSEQ multiplex PCR; TCRdb's copy has only in-frame clones and lacks some. The sample includes about 180,000 clones, around 90% of them seen just once. Trimming removed 5 bases at V and 6 bases at J, with 20 bases between. The CDR3 loop spans 15 amino acids. Germline V gives CDR1 MDHEN, CDR2 SYDVKM. The receptor was derived from an adult in good health. This chain uses TRBV28 with TRBJ2-7; possible D gene TRBD1, 6 bases. Sequences were derived from peripheral blood, sampled on day 0 of AZD1222 vaccination. The CDR3 DNA reads TGTGCCAGCAGTATGGGCCTTCTGGGGGCCCCCGAGCAGTACTTC. As protein: CASSMGLLGAPEQYF. Variable domain in full (rest from reference TRBV28 and TRBJ2-7): DVKVTQSSRYLVKRTGEKVFLECVQDMDHENMFWYRQDPGLGLRLIYFSYDVKMKEKGDIPEGYSVSREKKERFSLILESASTNQTSMYLCASSMGLLGAPEQYFGPGTRLTVT.